This T cell receptor beta chain was obtained from a study of PD-1 blockade in classical Hodgkin lymphoma (dated by TCRdb to 2018 to 2021). With regard to the full study: Nivolumab dosing was 3 mg/kg intravenously every 2 weeks, continuing until either disease progression or unacceptable toxicity. To define a peripheral blood immune signature of response to PD-1 blockade in classical Hodgkin lymphoma, the study combined TCR beta sequencing with CyTOF. General study outcomes and caveats: Diversity was lower in patients who began nivolumab less than 1 year after ASCT, so these patients were left out of later analyses to avoid confounding by immune reconstitution. By C4D1, a significant rise was seen in CD4+ TCR diversity but not in CD8+ TCR diversity (p=0.0027 vs p=0.16), and the rise was most apparent among complete responders (p=0.02). Trial patients achieving complete response had baseline diversity similar to newly diagnosed patients, whereas partial responders and progressors had significantly lower diversity. Newly diagnosed patients were reported to have lower baseline TCR diversity than healthy donors, and relapsed/refractory patients were reported to have lower baseline TCR diversity still. The study was restricted to a single clinical trial cohort, and the causes of repertoire differences, possibly disease activity or prior therapy, were left undefined.

CDR1 and CDR2 were assigned from the germline V gene as SGHTS and YDEGEE. The CDR3 sequence holds 17 residues, the cysteine and phenylalanine included. The only DNA kept is the CDR3, 51 bases in frame from the first base. Cut back by 4 bases and 2 bases, the V and J ends lie 22 bases apart. The Qiagen DNeasy kit was used to extract genomic DNA from unsorted PBMCs and from the negatively selected CD4+ and CD8+ fractions. TCR beta CDR3 regions were subjected to amplification by immunoSEQ multiplex PCR with primers that anneal to V and J segments. Amplification bias was minimized using a synthetic immune receptor repertoire, and residual bias was removed computationally after sequencing. The original pipeline was this. Custom Python scripts were used to quantify repertoire diversity as the Shannon entropy index. Unsorted, CD4+ and CD8+ repertoires were analyzed separately, except for combined analyses in which CD4+ and CD8+ sequences were merged in silico. Clonal expansion was defined as a frequency increase of at least 2-fold after treatment compared with C1D1, and clones undetected at baseline were assigned a pseudocount of 0.5. Clones with 0 or 1 copy at C1D1 were defined as singleton clones, while clones with 2 or more copies were defined as non-singleton clones. By matching protein sequences in sorted samples from the same patient, clones expanded in unsorted samples were annotated as CD4+, CD8+ or unknown. Wilcoxon tests were applied to paired samples to test diversity changes from C1D1 to C4D1. TCRdb stores this immuneACCESS table with in-frame sequences only. Part of the clones is absent; in the studies checked, under half of the shortfall reflects unresolved V genes, and no reason is known for the rest. V, J and clone size are taken as reported in that table, and D and trimming were inferred from the DNA itself. This sample holds around 99,000 clones; 75% to 85% were observed only once. The leading ten clones occupy less than 20% of the sample.

On this clone itself: This clone's antigen is unknown. No much larger clone is present one base from it, and per-base qualities are unavailable.

Explained via the paper, the time point label denotes: cycle 2 day 1 (C2D1) of nivolumab. Relapse after autologous stem cell transplantation had occurred in all trial patients, and cohorts A, B and C were distinguished by prior brentuximab vedotin exposure. The trial cohort was composed of about 54 patients with relapsed/refractory classical Hodgkin lymphoma, for whom complete response, partial response or progressive disease was recorded as best overall response. Trial patients were treated with single-agent nivolumab in the multi-cohort phase II CheckMate 205 trial. An independent review committee assessed best overall response by applying the 2007 International Working Group response criteria. PBMCs from the trial were collected at three points: immediately before nivolumab initiation (C1D1), and during therapy at cycle 2 day 1 and cycle 4 day 1. Peripheral blood was collected in 8 mL Vacutainer Cell Preparation Tubes, from which PBMCs were isolated by centrifugation and then cryopreserved.

The chain employs TRBV5-8 and TRBJ2-7, with the D gene not confidently named. The sample here was peripheral blood mononuclear cells (PBMCs), taken before the second cycle of nivolumab. The sequence came from a human donor with classical Hodgkin lymphoma. This receptor carries the CDR3 CASSPVWGSGTTYEQYF. DNA sequence: TGTGCCAGCAGCCCGGTTTGGGGATCAGGAACCACCTACGAGCAGTACTTC.